The 18 T cell receptor beta chains reported below all come from one sample, sequenced in a study of shared clonotypes between healthy human individuals. Clones were read by immunoSEQ multiplex PCR, and TCRdb kept only the in-frame ones, dropping some. This table has around 2,000,000 clones, approximately 95% appearing once. Cells designated naive CD8 were CD45RO-negative and were positively selected for CCR7, with terminally differentiated effector memory CD45RA+ cells excluded. The sequencing sample was made of naive CD8+ T cells sorted from blood. The origin of the receptors is a man aged 18 to 30 in good health.

The chain is built from TRBV5-6 and TRBJ2-3; D unresolved. The V end lost 2 bases, the J end lost 2 bases, and 9 bases lay between the germline ends. CDR1 and CDR2 from the germline V gene are SGHDT and YYEEEE. CDR3 length: 14 residues. CDR3 amino acids: CASSFGYFTDTQYF. As DNA, the CDR3 is TGTGCCAGCAGCTTCGGCTACTTCACAGATACGCAGTATTTT.

The V gene is TRBV6-5, the J gene TRBJ2-7, with 8 bases lining up with TRBD1. The CDR3 extends over 14 amino acids. From germline, CDR1 is MNHEY and CDR2 SVGAGI. With 4 bases clipped from V and 7 bases from J, the junction kept 9 bases outside the gene matches. The CDR3 sequence: CASSFTWTGPEQYF. Here the CDR3 DNA reads TGTGCCAGCAGTTTCACGTGGACAGGGCCTGAGCAGTACTTC.

The V and J genes are TRBV27 and TRBJ2-7; D call uncertain. The V end was cut by 0 bases, the J end by 2 bases, with 14 bases between. This CDR3 comprises 16 residues. Germline lookup yields CDR1 MNHEY and CDR2 SMNVEV (reference sequence). The CDR3 coding sequence is TGTGCCAGCAGTTTATCAGCCTTCCAAGGTCCCTACGAGCAGTACTTC. This codes for CASSLSAFQGPYEQYF.

The CDR3 sequence: CASSSAGTSGSAYEQYF. The CDR3, as DNA: TGCGCCAGCAGCTCCGCCGGGACTAGCGGGAGTGCGTACGAGCAGTACTTC. The chain is built from TRBV5-1 and TRBJ2-7; 14 bases map to TRBD2. The CDR3 is made up of 17 amino acids. CDR1 SGHRS and CDR2 YFSETQ come from the germline V gene. Unmatched junction bases numbered 9, after V lost 3 bases and J lost 4 bases.

V usage is TRBV2 and J usage is TRBJ2-7; D is undetermined. CDR1 is SNHLY, CDR2 FYNNEI, per germline. Deletions cut 7 bases from V and 2 bases from J, with 9 bases between. This CDR3 region has 12 residues. The CDR3 loop is CASTAVAYEQYF. DNA of the CDR3: TGTGCCAGCACTGCAGTAGCCTACGAGCAGTACTTC.

The J gene is TRBJ1-2, the V gene TRBV6-5; no reliable D call. V gave up 0 bases and J gave up 3 bases, with 11 bases separating them. The CDR3 has 15 residues. Germline-derived CDR1 and CDR2 are MNHEY and SVGAGI. CDR3 protein: CASSYSNSVHYGYTF. The CDR3 DNA reads TGTGCCAGCAGTTACTCTAACAGCGTCCACTATGGCTACACCTTC.

V and J are TRBV2 and TRBJ1-6; D perhaps matches TRBD1 (6 bases). The V gene's germline CDR1 is SNHLY and CDR2 FYNNEI. CDR3 size: 16 residues. Trimming pared 9 bases from V and 9 bases from J, leaving 24 bases between. The CDR3 DNA follows: TGTGCCAGTGTTCGGTGGGGGGACATTTTACTTTCACCCCTCCACTTT. Translation gives CASVRWGDILLSPLHF.

V and J are TRBV27 and TRBJ1-5; D is possibly TRBD1 (5 bases). Germline loops: CDR1 MNHEY, CDR2 SMNVEV (reference sequence). V shed 1 base and J shed 7 bases, with 11 bases lying between them. The CDR3 is 14 amino acids. CDR3 residues: CASSLLWGLQPQHF. DNA for the CDR3: TGTGCCAGCAGTTTATTGTGGGGCTTGCAGCCCCAGCATTTT.

The chain joins TRBV7-9 to TRBJ2-3; TRBD2 might be the D (7 bases). Germline-derived CDR1 and CDR2 are SEHNR and FQNEAQ (reference sequence). The CDR3 spans 11 residues. Trimming pared 6 bases from V and 10 bases from J, leaving 11 bases between. CDR3 region: CASSKGGAQYF. CDR3 coding DNA: TGTGCCAGCAGTAAAGGGGGGGCGCAGTATTTT.

This chain joins TRBV6-5 and TRBJ2-2; weak D call: TRBD1 (5 bases). The CDR3 sequence is 13 residues long. V was pared by 5 bases and J by 4 bases, with 8 bases between. CDR1 MNHEY and CDR2 SVGAGI come from the germline V gene. CDR3 in DNA: TGTGCCAGCAGTAACAGGCGCACCGGGGAGCTGTTTTTT. Protein product: CASSNRRTGELFF.

The chain recombines TRBV4-1 with TRBJ1-5; D remains unclear. This CDR3 is built from 15 residues. V shed 3 bases and J shed 3 bases, with 12 bases lying between them. The germline gives CDR1 MGHRA, CDR2 YSYEKL. The CDR3 protein is CASSHVAAVNQPQHF. The DNA of the CDR3 is TGCGCCAGCAGCCATGTGGCGGCTGTCAATCAGCCCCAGCATTTT.

In its sample, this clone was seen once. This sequence joins TRBV7-6 and TRBJ1-5; D is uncertain. V lost 0 bases to trimming and J lost 7 bases, with 10 bases between them. This CDR3 region has 14 residues. Germline assignment: CDR1 SGHVS and CDR2 FNYEAQ. The DNA of the CDR3 is TGTGCCAGCAGCTTAGCGTCTGGGGAGCAGCCCCAGCATTTT. Translation gives CASSLASGEQPQHF.

The J gene is TRBJ1-2, the V gene TRBV5-6; tentative D call: TRBD1 (5 bases). The CDR3 has 12 amino acids. V lost 0 bases and J lost 6, with 6 bases in between. CDR1 is SGHDT, CDR2 YYEEEE, per germline. The CDR3 bases are TGTGCCAGCAGCTTGGCGACAGATGGCTACACCTTC. Translation: CASSLATDGYTF.

This chain connects TRBV15 to TRBJ2-4; unclear D gene. The CDR3 spans 14 residues. Germline lookup yields CDR1 LNHNV and CDR2 YYDKDF (reference sequence). V was trimmed by 3 bases and J by 0 bases, leaving 6 bases between them. The CDR3 loop reads CATSRGIAKNIQYF. In nucleotides, the CDR3 is TGTGCCACCAGCAGGGGGATAGCCAAAAACATTCAGTACTTC.

The rearrangement links TRBV6-5 to TRBJ2-1; TRBD2 aligns across 7 bases. Germline CDR1 is MNHEY and CDR2 is SVGAGI. Trimming took 1 base from V and 8 from J; bases not matched to a gene: 8. There are 15 residues in the CDR3. CDR3 sequence: CASSYLGEGGDEQFF. The CDR3 coding sequence is TGTGCCAGCAGTTACTTGGGGGAGGGTGGGGATGAGCAGTTCTTC.

V is TRBV6-5 and J is TRBJ1-4; tentative D call: TRBD1 (5 bases). Trimming removed 2 bases at V and 7 bases at J, with 5 bases between. Germline lookup yields CDR1 MNHEY and CDR2 SVGAGI. CDR3 length: 12 amino acids. The CDR3 DNA reads as TGTGCCAGCAGTTACGACAGTGAAAAACTGTTTTTT. Its protein is CASSYDSEKLFF.

The chain has TRBV10-2 and TRBJ1-6; D is ambiguous. Trimming stripped 7 bases from V and 4 bases from J, with 11 bases between. There are 14 residues in the CDR3. Per the germline V gene, CDR1 is WSHSY and CDR2 is SAAADI. The CDR3 sequence is CASIHGVYNSPLHF. As DNA, the CDR3 is TGCGCCAGCATACATGGGGTTTATAATTCACCCCTCCACTTT.

The gene calls are TRBV4-1 and TRBJ2-1; TRBD2 agrees at 11 bases. Germline CDR1 is MGHRA and CDR2 is YSYEKL. Germline trimming cut 0 bases from V and 15 bases from J; bases unmatched to any gene: 10. This CDR3 has 15 amino acids. The CDR3, as DNA: TGCGCCAGCAGCCAAGAAATTGGTCTAGCGGGGGGTTCGTTCTTC. Encoded protein: CASSQEIGLAGGSFF.